The 6 T cell receptor beta chains in this list originate from one sample, sequenced in a study of vaccination and CD4 T cells after COVID-19. The assay that was used to sequence DNA from cultured CD4+ T cells was the Oncomine TCR Beta short-read assay. TCRdb reprocessed the PCR reads via MiXCR and lists one record per CDR3 protein. Among fewer than 10,000 distinct CDR3 sequences listed, less than 55% were seen once. The antigens for these receptors are not known. Described treatment: approximately 11-day PBMC culture with coronavirus spike peptide pools or control peptides (ViraFEST assay). Sample: CD4+ T cells from blood, cultured in vitro. These receptors all come from a human donor who had recovered from COVID-19.

The rearrangement joins TRBV7-2 to TRBJ1-5; 8 nucleotides line up with TRBD1. CDR3 length: 15 residues. Germline V lookup: CDR1 SGHTA, CDR2 FQGNSA. The V and J ends lost 1 base and 4 bases, in that order; junction bases with no gene match: 3. Here the CDR3 DNA reads TGTGCCAGCAGCTTAGTTGGGACAGGTAATCAGCCCCAGCATTTT. This translates into CASSLVGTGNQPQHF.

The chain joins TRBV6-1 to TRBJ1-1, with D hard to call. Per the germline V gene, CDR1 is MNHNS and CDR2 is SASEGT. Trimming left V 7 bases short and J 4 bases short, with 16 bases between. The CDR3 has 14 amino acids. The CDR3 bases are TGTGCCAGCACTCCGGGCTCGTGGGGCACTGAAGCTTTCTTT. Its protein product is CASTPGSWGTEAFF.

This clonotype is medium-sized within its sample. V usage is TRBV7-2 and J usage is TRBJ1-5; D is ambiguous. The CDR3 has 13 residues. V lost 8 bases and J 6 bases, leaving 14 bases between the germline ends. Germline values: CDR1 SGHTA, CDR2 FQGNSA. The CDR3 protein is CASQNLWGQPQHF. In DNA, the CDR3 is TGTGCCAGCCAAAATCTCTGGGGTCAGCCCCAGCATTTT. Variable domain in full (rest from reference TRBV7-2 and TRBJ1-5): GAGVSQSPSNKVTEKGKDVELRCDPISGHTALYWYRQSLGQGLEFLIYFQGNSAPDKSGLPSDRFSAERTGGSVSTLTIQRTQQEDSAVYLCASQNLWGQPQHFGDGTRLSIL.

The genes are TRBV12-3 or TRBV12-4 and TRBJ2-7, with D unclear. V lost 6 bases, J lost 2 bases, and 5 bases lay in between. This CDR3 comprises 11 residues. CDR3 residues: CASSPTYEQYF. CDR3 bases: TGTGCCAGCAGCCCCACCTACGAGCAGTACTTC.

V usage is TRBV6-1 and J usage is TRBJ1-2; no definite D call. This CDR3 has 14 residues. Germline-derived CDR1 and CDR2 are MNHNS and SASEGT. Trimming stripped 7 bases from V and 8 bases from J, with 20 bases between. The CDR3 nucleotides are TGTGCCAGCAACCTTGAGGGCGCAGTCGGCGGCTACACCTTC. It translates to CASNLEGAVGGYTF.

The CDR3 sequence is CASRWMEGTEAFF. CDR3 DNA sequence: TGTGCCAGTAGATGGATGGAAGGCACTGAAGCTTTCTTT. V gene TRBV19 combines with J gene TRBJ1-1; D remains ambiguous. The CDR3 runs 13 residues. Germline V CDR1 and CDR2: LNHDA, SQIVND (reference sequence). Trimming left V 6 bases short and J 4 bases short, with 12 bases between.